The clone carrying this TCR beta chain was seen just once. The antigen is undetermined. Trimming removed 0 bases from V and 6 bases from J; junction bases left unmatched: 5. Germline CDR1 is GTSNPN and CDR2 is SVGIG (reference sequence). The CDR3 loop spans 14 amino acids. This record belongs to a study of cytomegalovirus exposure and HLA in healthy donors. Study-level results: The study flagged around 150 TCR beta chains as cytomegalovirus-associated. Differences between HLA loci emerged in a later analysis of TCR association rates, with DRB1 most and HLA-C fewest. Being productive about 90% or about 30% of the time was typical of most TCR beta V segments in an earlier analysis.

While unrecorded immune exposures were likely, the donors were nominally healthy when sampled. Vbeta (60) and Jbeta (13) primers were used in the PCR. Generated by immunoSEQ multiplex PCR, the TCRdb table keeps only in-frame clones and is missing some. The sample includes 200,000 or so clones, about four fifths of them seen just once. The material sequenced was PBMCs. The chain combines TRBV30 with TRBJ1-1; 9 bases are shared with TRBD1. The TCR originated in a woman in her fifties or sixties in good health and CMV-seropositive. CDR3: CAWSVQGARAEAFF. As DNA, the CDR3 is TGTGCCTGGAGTGTACAGGGGGCGCGGGCTGAAGCTTTCTTT.